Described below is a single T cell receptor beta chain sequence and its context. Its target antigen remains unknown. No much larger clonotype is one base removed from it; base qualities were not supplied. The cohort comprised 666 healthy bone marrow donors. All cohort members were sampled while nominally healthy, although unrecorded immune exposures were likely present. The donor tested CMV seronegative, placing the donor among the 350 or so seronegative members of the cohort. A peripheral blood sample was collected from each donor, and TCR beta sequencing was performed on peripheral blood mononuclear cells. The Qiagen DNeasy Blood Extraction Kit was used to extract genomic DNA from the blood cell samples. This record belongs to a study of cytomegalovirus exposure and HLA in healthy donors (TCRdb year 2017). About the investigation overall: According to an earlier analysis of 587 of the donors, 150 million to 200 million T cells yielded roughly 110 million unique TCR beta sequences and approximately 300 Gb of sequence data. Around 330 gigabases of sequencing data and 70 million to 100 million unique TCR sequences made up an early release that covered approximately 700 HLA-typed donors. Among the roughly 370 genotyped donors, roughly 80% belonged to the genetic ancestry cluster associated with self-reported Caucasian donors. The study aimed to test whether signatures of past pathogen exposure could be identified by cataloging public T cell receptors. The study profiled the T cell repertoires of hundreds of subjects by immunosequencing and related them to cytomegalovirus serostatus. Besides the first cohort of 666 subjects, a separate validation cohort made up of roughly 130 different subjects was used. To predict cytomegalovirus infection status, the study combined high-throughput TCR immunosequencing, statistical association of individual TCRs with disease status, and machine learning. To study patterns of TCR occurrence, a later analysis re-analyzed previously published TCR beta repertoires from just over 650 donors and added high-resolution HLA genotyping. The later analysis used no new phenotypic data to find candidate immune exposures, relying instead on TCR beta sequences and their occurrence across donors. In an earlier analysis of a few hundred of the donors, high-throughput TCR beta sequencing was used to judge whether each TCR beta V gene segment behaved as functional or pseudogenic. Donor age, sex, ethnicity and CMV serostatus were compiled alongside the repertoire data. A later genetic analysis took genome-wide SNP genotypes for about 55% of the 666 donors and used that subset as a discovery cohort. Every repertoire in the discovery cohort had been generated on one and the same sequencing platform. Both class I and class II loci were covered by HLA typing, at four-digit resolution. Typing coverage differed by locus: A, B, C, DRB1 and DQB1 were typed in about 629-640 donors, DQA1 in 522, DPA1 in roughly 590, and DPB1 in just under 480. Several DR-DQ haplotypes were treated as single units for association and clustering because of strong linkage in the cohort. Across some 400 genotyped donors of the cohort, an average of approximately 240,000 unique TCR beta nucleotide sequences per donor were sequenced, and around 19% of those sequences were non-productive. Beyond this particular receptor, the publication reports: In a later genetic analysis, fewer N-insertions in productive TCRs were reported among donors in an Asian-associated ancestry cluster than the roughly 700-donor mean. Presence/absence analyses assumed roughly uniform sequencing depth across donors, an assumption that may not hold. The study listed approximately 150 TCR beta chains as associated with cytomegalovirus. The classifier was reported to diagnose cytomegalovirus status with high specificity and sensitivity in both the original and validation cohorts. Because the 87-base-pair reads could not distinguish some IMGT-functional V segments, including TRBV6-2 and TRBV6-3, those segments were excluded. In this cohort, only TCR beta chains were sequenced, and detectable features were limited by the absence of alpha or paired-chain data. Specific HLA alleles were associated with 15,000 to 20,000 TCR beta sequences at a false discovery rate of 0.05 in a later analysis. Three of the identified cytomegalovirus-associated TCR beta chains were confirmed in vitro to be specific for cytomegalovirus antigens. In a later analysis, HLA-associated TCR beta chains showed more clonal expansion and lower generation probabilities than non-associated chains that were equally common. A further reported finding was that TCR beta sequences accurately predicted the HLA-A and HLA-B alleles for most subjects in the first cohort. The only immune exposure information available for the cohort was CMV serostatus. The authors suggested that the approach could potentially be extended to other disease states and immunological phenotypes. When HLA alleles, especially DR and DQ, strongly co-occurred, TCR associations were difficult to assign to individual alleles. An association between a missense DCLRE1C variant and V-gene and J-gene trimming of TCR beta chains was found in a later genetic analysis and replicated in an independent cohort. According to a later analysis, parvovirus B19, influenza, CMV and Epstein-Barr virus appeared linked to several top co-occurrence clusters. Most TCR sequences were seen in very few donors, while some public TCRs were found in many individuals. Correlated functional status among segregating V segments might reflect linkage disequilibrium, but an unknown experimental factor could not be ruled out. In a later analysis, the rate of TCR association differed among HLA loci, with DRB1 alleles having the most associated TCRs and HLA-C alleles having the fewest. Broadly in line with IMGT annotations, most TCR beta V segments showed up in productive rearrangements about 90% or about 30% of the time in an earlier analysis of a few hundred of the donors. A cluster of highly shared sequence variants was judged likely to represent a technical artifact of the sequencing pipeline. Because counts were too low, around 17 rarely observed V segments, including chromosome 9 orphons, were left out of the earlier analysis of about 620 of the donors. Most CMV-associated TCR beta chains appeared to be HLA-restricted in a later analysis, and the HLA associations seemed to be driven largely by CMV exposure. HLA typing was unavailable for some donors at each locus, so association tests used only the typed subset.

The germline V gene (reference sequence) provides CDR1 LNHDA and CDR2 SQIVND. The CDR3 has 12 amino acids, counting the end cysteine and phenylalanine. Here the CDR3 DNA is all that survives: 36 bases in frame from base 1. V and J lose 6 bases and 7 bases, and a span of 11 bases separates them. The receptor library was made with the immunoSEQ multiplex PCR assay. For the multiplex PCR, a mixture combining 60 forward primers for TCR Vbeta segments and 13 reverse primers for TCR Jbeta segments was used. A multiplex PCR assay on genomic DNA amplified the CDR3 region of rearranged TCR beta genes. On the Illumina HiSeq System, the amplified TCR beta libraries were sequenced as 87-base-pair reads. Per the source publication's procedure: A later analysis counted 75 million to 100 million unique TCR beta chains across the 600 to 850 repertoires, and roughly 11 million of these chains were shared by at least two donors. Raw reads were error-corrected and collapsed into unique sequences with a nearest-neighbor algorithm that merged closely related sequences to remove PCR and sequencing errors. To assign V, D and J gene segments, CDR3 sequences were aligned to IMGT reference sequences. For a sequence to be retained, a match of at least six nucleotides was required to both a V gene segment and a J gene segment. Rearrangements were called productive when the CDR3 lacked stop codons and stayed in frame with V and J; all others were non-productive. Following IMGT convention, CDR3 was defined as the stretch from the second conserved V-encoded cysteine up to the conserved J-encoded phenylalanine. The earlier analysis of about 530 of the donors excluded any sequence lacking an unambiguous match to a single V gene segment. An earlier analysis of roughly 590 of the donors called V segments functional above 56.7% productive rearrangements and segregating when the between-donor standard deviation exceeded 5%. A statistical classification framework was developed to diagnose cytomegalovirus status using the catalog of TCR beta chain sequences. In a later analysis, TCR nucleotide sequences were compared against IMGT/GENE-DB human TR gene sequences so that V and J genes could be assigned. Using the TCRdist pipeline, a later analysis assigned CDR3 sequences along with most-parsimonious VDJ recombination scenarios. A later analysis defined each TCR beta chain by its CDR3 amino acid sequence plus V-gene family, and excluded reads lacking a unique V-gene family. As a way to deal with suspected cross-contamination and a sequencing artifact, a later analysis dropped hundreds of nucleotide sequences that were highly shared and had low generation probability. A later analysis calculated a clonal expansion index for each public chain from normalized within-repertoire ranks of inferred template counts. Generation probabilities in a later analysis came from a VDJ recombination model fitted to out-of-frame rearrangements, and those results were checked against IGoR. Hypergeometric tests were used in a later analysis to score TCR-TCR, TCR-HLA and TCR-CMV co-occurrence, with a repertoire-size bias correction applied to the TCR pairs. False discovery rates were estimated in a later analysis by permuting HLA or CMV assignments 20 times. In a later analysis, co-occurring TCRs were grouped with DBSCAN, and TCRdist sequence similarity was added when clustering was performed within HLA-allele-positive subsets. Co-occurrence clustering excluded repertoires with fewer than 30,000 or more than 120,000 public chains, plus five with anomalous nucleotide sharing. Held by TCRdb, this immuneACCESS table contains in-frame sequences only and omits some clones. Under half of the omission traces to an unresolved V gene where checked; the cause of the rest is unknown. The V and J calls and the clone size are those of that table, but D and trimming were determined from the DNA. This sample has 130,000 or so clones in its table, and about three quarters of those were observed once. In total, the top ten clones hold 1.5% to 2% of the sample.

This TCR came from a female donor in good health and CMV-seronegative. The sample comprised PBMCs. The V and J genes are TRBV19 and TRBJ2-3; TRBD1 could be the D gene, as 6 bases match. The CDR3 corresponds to CASSPGQYTQYF. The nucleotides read TGTGCCAGTAGCCCTGGACAGTATACGCAGTATTTT. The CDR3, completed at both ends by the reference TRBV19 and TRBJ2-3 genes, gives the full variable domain DGGITQSPKYLFRKEGQNVTLSCEQNLNHDAMYWYRQDPGQGLRLIYYSQIVNDFQKGDIAEGYSVSREKKESFPLTVTSAQKNPTAFYLCASSPGQYTQYFGPGTRLTVL.